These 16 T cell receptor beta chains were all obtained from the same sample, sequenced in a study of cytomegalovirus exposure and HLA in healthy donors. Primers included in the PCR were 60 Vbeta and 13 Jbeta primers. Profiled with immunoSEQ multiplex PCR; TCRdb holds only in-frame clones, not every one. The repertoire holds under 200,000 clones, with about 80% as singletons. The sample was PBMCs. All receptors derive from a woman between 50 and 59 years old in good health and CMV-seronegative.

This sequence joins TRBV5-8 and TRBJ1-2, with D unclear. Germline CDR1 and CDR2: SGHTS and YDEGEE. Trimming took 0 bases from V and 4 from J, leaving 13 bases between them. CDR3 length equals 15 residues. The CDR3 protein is CASSLGQNLVYGYTF. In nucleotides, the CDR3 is TGTGCCAGCAGCTTGGGGCAGAACCTTGTCTATGGCTACACCTTC.

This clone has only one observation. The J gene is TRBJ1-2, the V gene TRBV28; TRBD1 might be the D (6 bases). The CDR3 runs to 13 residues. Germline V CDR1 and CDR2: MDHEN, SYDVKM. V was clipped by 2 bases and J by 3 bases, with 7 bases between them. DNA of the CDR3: TGTGCCAGCAGTTTAAGGGGGTACTATGGCTACACCTTC. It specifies CASSLRGYYGYTF.

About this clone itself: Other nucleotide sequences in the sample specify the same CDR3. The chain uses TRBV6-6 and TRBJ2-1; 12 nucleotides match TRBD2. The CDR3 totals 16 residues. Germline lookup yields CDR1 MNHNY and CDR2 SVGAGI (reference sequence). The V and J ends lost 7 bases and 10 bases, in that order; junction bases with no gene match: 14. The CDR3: CASNPPLRLAGVEQFF. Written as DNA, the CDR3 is TGTGCCAGCAACCCACCCTTGAGACTAGCGGGAGTGGAGCAGTTCTTC.

Written as DNA, the CDR3 is TGTGCCAGCACCCTACTAGCGGGAGGGAACAATGAGCAGTTCTTC. This encodes CASTLLAGGNNEQFF. The chain uses TRBV6-5 and TRBJ2-1; 13 positions match TRBD2. Germline values: CDR1 MNHEY, CDR2 SVGAGI. V lost 7 bases and J lost 5; bases outside the gene matches: 5. The CDR3 consists of 15 residues.

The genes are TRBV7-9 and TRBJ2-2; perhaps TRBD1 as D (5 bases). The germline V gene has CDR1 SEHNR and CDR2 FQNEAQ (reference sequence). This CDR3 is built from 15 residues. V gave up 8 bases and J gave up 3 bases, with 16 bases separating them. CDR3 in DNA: TGTGCCAGCGTCCCCCCAGGGATGGACACCGGGGAGCTGTTTTTT. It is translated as CASVPPGMDTGELFF.

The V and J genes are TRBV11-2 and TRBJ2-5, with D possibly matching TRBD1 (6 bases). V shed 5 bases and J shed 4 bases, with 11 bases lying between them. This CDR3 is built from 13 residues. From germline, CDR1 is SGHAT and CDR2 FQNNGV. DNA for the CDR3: TGTGCCAGCAGCCCTCAGGGGCGAGAGACCCAGTACTTC. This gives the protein CASSPQGRETQYF.

The CDR3 region is CASSEWTLDTEAFF. The CDR3 DNA reads as TGTGCCAGCAGTGAGTGGACATTAGACACTGAAGCTTTCTTT. The chain uses TRBV6-1 and TRBJ1-1; TRBD1 is a possible D gene (5 bases). The germline gives CDR1 MNHNS, CDR2 SASEGT. Trimming removed 3 bases at V and 3 bases at J, with 11 bases between. The CDR3 totals 14 residues.

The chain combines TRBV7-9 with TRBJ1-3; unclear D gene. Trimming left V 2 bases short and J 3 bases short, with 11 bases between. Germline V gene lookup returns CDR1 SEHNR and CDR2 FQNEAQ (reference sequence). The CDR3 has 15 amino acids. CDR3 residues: CASSLQAARGNTIYF. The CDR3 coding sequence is TGTGCCAGCAGCTTACAGGCCGCGCGTGGAAACACCATATATTTT.

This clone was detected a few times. CDR3 in amino acids: CASSDRFFSPRDYRGYEQYF. The CDR3 bases are TGTGCCAGCAGTGATCGTTTTTTTTCCCCCAGAGACTACAGGGGATACGAGCAGTACTTC. The genes are TRBV2 and TRBJ2-7, with 7 bases that match TRBD1. The CDR3 has 20 residues. The germline CDR1 and CDR2 sequences are SNHLY and FYNNEI. V was clipped by 3 bases and J by 4 bases; unmatched bases: 24. Full variable domain (remainder filled in from reference TRBV2 and TRBJ2-7): EPEVTQTPSHQVTQMGQEVILRCVPISNHLYFYWYRQILGQKVEFLVSFYNNEISEKSEIFDDQFSVERPDGSNFTLKIRSTKLEDSAMYFCASSDRFFSPRDYRGYEQYFGPGTRLTVT.

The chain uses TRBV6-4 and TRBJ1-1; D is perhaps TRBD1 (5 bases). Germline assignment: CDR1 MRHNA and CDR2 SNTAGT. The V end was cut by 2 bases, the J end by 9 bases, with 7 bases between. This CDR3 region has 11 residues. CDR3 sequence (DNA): TGTGCCAGCAGTGACAGGGGAAAAGCTTTCTTT. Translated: CASSDRGKAFF.

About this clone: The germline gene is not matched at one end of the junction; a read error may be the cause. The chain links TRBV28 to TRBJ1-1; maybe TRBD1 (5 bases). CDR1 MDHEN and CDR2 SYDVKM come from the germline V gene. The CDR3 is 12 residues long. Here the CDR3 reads CASSLTATEAFF. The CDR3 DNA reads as TGTGCCAGCAGTTTGACAGCGACTGAAGCTTTTTTT.

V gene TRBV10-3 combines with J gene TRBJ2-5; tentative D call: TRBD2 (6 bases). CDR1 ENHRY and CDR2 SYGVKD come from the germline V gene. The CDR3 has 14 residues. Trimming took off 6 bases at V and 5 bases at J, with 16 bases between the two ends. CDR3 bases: TGTGCCATCAGAGCGGGTACCGAGGGGGAGACCCAGTACTTC. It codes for CAIRAGTEGETQYF.

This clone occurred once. Here the CDR3 reads CASMGLNSGNTIYF. Written as DNA, the CDR3 is TGTGCCAGCATGGGGCTAAACTCTGGAAACACCATATATTTT. The chain recombines TRBV2 with TRBJ1-3, with a weak D call TRBD1 (5 bases). The V end lost 7 bases, the J end lost 0 bases, and 10 bases lay between the germline ends. The CDR3 totals 14 residues. Per germline, CDR1 SNHLY and CDR2 FYNNEI.

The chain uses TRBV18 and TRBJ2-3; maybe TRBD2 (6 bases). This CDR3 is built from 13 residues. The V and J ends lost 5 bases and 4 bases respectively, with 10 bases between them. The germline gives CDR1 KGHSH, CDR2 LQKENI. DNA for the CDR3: TGTGCCAGCTCAACCCGGGGGTCAGATACGCAGTATTTT. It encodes CASSTRGSDTQYF. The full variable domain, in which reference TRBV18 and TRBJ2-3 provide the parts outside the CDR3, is NAGVMQNPRHLVRRRGQEARLRCSPMKGHSHVYWYRQLPEEGLKFMVYLQKENIIDESGMPKERFSAEFPKEGPSILRIQQVVRGDSAAYFCASSTRGSDTQYFGPGTRLTVL.

DNA for the CDR3: TGTGCCAGCAGCCAAGAGGAGGGAGGGCCTTGGGAGCAGTACTTC. This sequence encodes CASSQEEGGPWEQYF. The rearrangement uses TRBV4-2 and TRBJ2-7; 7 bases are a match to TRBD2. The CDR3 totals 15 residues. V lost 0 bases, J lost 7 bases, and 9 bases stayed unmatched. The V gene's germline CDR1 is LGHNA and CDR2 YNFKEQ.

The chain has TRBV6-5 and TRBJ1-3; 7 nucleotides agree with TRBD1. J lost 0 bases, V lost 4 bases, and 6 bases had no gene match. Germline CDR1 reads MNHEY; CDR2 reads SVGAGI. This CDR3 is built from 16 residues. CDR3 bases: TGTGCCAGCAGTTCACAGGGGACCGTCTCTGGAAACACCATATATTTT. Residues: CASSSQGTVSGNTIYF.